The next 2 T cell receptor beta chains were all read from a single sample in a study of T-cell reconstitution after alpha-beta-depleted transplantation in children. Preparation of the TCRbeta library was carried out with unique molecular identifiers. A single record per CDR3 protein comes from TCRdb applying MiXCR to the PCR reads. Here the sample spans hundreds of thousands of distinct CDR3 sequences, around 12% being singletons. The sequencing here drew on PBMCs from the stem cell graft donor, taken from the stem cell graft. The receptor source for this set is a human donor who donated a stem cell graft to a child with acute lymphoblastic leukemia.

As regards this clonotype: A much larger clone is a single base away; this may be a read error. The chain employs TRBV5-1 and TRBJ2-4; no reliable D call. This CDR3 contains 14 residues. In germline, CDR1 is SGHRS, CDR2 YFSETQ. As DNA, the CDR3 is TGCGCCAGCTCCACCGGCCCTGCCAAAAACATGCAGTACTTC. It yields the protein CASSTGPAKNMQYF.

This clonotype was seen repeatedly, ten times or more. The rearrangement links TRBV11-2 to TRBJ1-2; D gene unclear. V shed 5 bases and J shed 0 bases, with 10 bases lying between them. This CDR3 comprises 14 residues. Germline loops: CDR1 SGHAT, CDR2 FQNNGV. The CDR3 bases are TGTGCCAGCAGCACGGAGGTAGCTAACTATGGCTACACCTTC. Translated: CASSTEVANYGYTF.